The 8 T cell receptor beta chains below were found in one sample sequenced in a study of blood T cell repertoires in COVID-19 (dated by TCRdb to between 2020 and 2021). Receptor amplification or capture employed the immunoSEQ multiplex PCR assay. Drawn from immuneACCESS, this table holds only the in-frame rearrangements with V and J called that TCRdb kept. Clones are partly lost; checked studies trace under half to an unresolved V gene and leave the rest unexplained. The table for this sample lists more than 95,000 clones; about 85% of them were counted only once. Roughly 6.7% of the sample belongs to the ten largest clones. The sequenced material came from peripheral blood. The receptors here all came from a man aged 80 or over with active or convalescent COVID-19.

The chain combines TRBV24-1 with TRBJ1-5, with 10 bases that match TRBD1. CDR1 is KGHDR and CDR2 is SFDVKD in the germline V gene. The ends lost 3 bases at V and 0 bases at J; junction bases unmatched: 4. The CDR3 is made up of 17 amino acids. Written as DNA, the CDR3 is TGTGCCACCAGTGATGCGGACAGGGGGTTTAGCAATCAGCCCCAGCATTTT. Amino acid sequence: CATSDADRGFSNQPQHF.

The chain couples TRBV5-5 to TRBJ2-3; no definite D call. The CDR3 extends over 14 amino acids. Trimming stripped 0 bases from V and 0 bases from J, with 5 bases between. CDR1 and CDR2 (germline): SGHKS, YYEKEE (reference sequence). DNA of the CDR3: TGTGCCAGCAGCTTGGCCACTAGCACAGATACGCAGTATTTT. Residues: CASSLATSTDTQYF.

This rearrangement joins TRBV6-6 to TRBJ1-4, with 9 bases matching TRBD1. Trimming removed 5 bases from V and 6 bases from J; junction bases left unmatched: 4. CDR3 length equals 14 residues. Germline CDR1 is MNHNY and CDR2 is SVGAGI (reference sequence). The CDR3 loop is CASSKRTGDEKLFF. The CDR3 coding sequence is TGTGCCAGCAGTAAAAGGACAGGGGATGAAAAACTGTTTTTT.

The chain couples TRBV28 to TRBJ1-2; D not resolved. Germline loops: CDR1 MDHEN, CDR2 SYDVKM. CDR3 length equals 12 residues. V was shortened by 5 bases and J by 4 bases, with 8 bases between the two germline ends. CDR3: CASSISGYGYTF. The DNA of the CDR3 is TGTGCCAGCAGTATCTCGGGCTATGGCTACACCTTC.

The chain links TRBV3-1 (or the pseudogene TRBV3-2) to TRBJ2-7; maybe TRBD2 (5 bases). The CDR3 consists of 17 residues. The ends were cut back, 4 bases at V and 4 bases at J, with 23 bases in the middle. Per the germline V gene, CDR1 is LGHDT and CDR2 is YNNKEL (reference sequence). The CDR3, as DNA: TGTGCCAGCAGCCCCCGCCTCCGGGATCCGACCACTTACGAGCAGTACTTC. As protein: CASSPRLRDPTTYEQYF.

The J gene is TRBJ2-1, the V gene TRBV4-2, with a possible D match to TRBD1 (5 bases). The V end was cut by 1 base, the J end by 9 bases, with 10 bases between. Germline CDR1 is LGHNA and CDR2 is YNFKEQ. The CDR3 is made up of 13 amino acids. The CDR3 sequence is CASSQGQGGEQFF. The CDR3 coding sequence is TGTGCCAGCAGCCAAGGGCAGGGCGGTGAGCAGTTCTTC.

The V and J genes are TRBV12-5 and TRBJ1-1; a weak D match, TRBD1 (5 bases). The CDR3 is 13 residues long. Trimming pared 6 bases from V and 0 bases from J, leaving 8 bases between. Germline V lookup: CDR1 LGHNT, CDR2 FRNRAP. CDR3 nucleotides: TGTGCTAGTGGGGAGGGGCTGAACACTGAAGCTTTCTTT. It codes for CASGEGLNTEAFF.

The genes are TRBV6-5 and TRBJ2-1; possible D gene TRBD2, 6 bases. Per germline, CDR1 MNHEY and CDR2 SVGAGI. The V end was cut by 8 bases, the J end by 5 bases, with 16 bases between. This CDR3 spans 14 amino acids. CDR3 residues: CASEGGTAHNEQFF. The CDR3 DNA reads TGTGCCAGCGAGGGCGGGACCGCCCACAATGAGCAGTTCTTC.